These 24 T cell receptor beta chains were sequenced from one sample in a study of T cells in Graves' hyperthyroidism and ophthalmopathy. Authors of the study amplified TCR beta CDR3 regions from RNA transcripts. In the first-round RT-PCR of the TCR CDR3, the HTBI primer set was used. TCRdb reanalysed the multiplex PCR reads using MiXCR and keeps one entry per CDR3 protein. The sample shows about 590,000 distinct CDR3 sequences, 15% to 19% of them seen only once. Input material: blood. The receptors here all came from a woman aged 30 to 39 with Graves' hyperthyroidism.

This clonotype occurred many times. V and J are TRBV5-1 and TRBJ2-3; D is possibly TRBD1 (6 bases). Germline CDR1 and CDR2: SGHRS and YFSETQ. This CDR3 spans 14 amino acids. V was shortened by 7 bases and J by 3 bases, with 15 bases between the two germline ends. The CDR3, as DNA: TGCGCCAGCCAGACAGGTCCGAGTACAGATACGCAGTATTTT. Translated, it gives CASQTGPSTDTQYF.

This clonotype was detected a few times. The rearrangement uses TRBV9 and TRBJ1-3; D uncertain. The germline gives CDR1 SGDLS, CDR2 YYNGEE. CDR3 size: 16 residues. V was pared by 4 bases and J by 0 bases, with 14 bases between. CDR3 in amino acids: CASSSLADSSGNTIYF. The CDR3 DNA reads TGTGCCAGCAGCTCCTTGGCAGACTCCTCTGGAAACACCATATATTTT.

In this sample, this clonotype turned up many times. The chain has TRBV28 and TRBJ2-7, with 8 bases identical to TRBD2. Germline CDR1 MDHEN, CDR2 SYDVKM. Unmatched junction bases numbered 12, after V lost 5 bases and J lost 3 bases. There are 16 residues in the CDR3. CDR3 coding DNA: TGTGCCAGCAGTCCACCGCCCGGGACTAGTCGCTACGAGCAGTACTTC. Protein sequence: CASSPPPGTSRYEQYF.

Ten or more counts support this clonotype. J is TRBJ2-7 and V is TRBV11-3; D could derive from TRBD1 or TRBD2 (5 bases each). V was cut by 1 base and J by 6 bases, with 13 bases left in between. The CDR3 is made up of 14 amino acids. CDR1 SGHNT and CDR2 YENEEA come from the germline V gene. DNA of the CDR3: TGTGCCAGCAGCTTAGGATCGGGGCCGGCCGAGCAGTACTTC. Translated, it gives CASSLGSGPAEQYF.

This clonotype was seen repeatedly, ten times or more. The chain joins TRBV7-8 to TRBJ1-4; a weak D match, TRBD1 (5 bases). The CDR3 consists of 16 residues. Trimming stripped 0 bases from V and 5 bases from J, with 13 bases between. Germline V gives CDR1 SGHVS, CDR2 FQNEAQ. CDR3 DNA: TGTGCCAGCAGCTTAGCGTGGGGACCCCAGAATGAAAAACTGTTTTTT. This sequence encodes CASSLAWGPQNEKLFF.

This clonotype appeared many times. The chain recombines TRBV7-8 with TRBJ1-1; 7 bases agree with TRBD1. The CDR3 consists of 13 residues. J was trimmed by 5 bases and V by 5 bases; bases with no gene match: 5. Germline V CDR1 and CDR2: SGHVS, FQNEAQ. The CDR3 region is CASSPRQGTEAFF. In nucleotides, the CDR3 is TGTGCCAGCAGCCCCAGACAGGGAACTGAAGCTTTCTTT.

This clonotype was found many times. This rearrangement joins TRBV4-3 to TRBJ2-5; D not certain. This CDR3 is 14 amino acids long. The germline V and J ends were trimmed by 1 base and 5 bases, with 11 bases remaining between them. Germline V gene lookup returns CDR1 LGHNA and CDR2 YSLEER. The CDR3 DNA reads as TGCGCCAGCAGCCAAGGTCAATCGGGTGAGACCCAGTACTTC. This translates into CASSQGQSGETQYF.

This clonotype was seen many times. The chain couples TRBV30 to TRBJ2-7; TRBD2 agrees at 8 bases. V lost 8 bases, J lost 1 base, and 7 bases stayed unmatched. Germline V gene sequence: CDR1 GTSNPN, CDR2 SVGIG (reference sequence). The CDR3 is made up of 13 amino acids. This CDR3 is CATSGRTSYEQYF. CDR3 nucleotide sequence: TGTGCCACTAGCGGACGTACTTCCTACGAGCAGTACTTC.

V and J are TRBV7-9 and TRBJ1-2; TRBD1 agrees at 9 bases. This CDR3 contains 15 residues. V dropped 5 bases and J dropped 3; count of bases not matched to a gene: 7. Germline V CDR1 and CDR2: SEHNR, FQNEAQ (reference sequence). The CDR3 DNA is TGTGCCAGCAGCCACTGGACAGGGGATGACTATGGCTACACCTTC. Encoded protein: CASSHWTGDDYGYTF.

In this sample, this clonotype turned up many times. The genes are TRBV30 and TRBJ1-1; the D is unclear. Germline CDR1 reads GTSNPN; CDR2 reads SVGIG (reference sequence). The V end lost 0 bases, the J end lost 1 base, and 9 bases lay between the germline ends. The CDR3 sequence is 14 residues long. The CDR3 nucleotides read TGTGCCTGGAGTGTAGGGCCACCGAACACTGAAGCTTTCTTT. It specifies CAWSVGPPNTEAFF.

The chain links TRBV6-1 to TRBJ2-5; D is possibly TRBD2 (5 bases). The ends were cut back, 10 bases at V and 2 bases at J, with 11 bases in the middle. The CDR3 covers 12 residues. From germline, CDR1 is MNHNS and CDR2 SASEGT. CDR3 sequence: CAIFDYQETQYF. CDR3 nucleotide sequence: TGTGCCATATTCGACTATCAAGAGACCCAGTACTTC.

This clonotype occurred a few times. This sequence joins TRBV7-3 and TRBJ1-6; D gene uncertain. V lost 5 bases and J 5 bases, leaving 7 bases between the germline ends. Germline V gene data show CDR1 as SGHTA and CDR2 as FQGTGA. The CDR3 spans 13 residues. CDR3 nucleotide sequence: TGTGCCAGCAGCCCGACTGATAATTCACCCCTCCACTTT. It is translated as CASSPTDNSPLHF.

In its sample, this clonotype was seen many times. This rearrangement joins TRBV30 to TRBJ2-3; D remains unclear. CDR1 is GTSNPN and CDR2 is SVGIG in the germline V gene (reference sequence). V lost 4 bases and J lost 6, with 14 bases in between. CDR3 size: 13 residues. CDR3 residues: CAWTLGVSDTQYF. The CDR3 DNA follows: TGTGCCTGGACTCTCGGTGTTTCGGATACGCAGTATTTT.

This clonotype showed up just a few times. It may be a read error: a sequence one base away is much more abundant. The chain joins TRBV27 to TRBJ2-3; D not certain. In germline, CDR1 is MNHEY, CDR2 SMNVEV (reference sequence). V lost 8 bases to trimming and J lost 5 bases, with 5 bases between them. There are 10 residues in the CDR3. CDR3 sequence: CASWGDTQYF. The CDR3 nucleotides are TGTGCCAGCTGGGGAGATACGCAGTATTTT.

The table lists this clonotype with a few counts. The chain employs TRBV5-1 and TRBJ2-7; 9 bases are a match to TRBD1. CDR1 SGHRS and CDR2 YFSETQ come from the germline V gene. The CDR3 is 14 amino acids. The V segment lost 4 bases and the J segment 6 bases; nucleotides outside the gene matches: 8. The DNA of the CDR3 is TGCGCCAGCAGCGGTCTGGGACAGGGCGTCGAGCAGTACTTC. Translation gives CASSGLGQGVEQYF.

This chain uses TRBV12-3 or TRBV12-4 with TRBJ2-2, with a tentative D call TRBD1 (6 bases). V was trimmed by 7 bases and J by 5 bases, leaving 14 bases between them. This CDR3 has 14 amino acids. The CDR3 sequence: CASKTGRWTGELFF. In DNA form, the CDR3 reads TGTGCCAGCAAAACAGGGCGGTGGACCGGGGAGCTGTTTTTT.

This clonotype was detected ten times or more. The V and J genes are TRBV20-1 and TRBJ1-1; a possible D gene is TRBD1 (6 bases). The CDR3 is 15 residues long. Per the germline V gene, CDR1 is DFQATT and CDR2 is SNEGSKA (reference sequence). V dropped 0 bases and J dropped 4 bases, with 15 bases sitting between them. The CDR3 is CSARDPAGGITEAFF. The CDR3 nucleotides read TGCAGTGCTAGAGACCCGGCGGGGGGCATCACTGAAGCTTTCTTT.

This chain joins TRBV27 and TRBJ2-5; D is ambiguous. The CDR3 is 15 amino acids. Trimming stripped 4 bases from V and 7 bases from J, with 19 bases between. Germline V gene lookup returns CDR1 MNHEY and CDR2 SMNVEV (reference sequence). CDR3 sequence: CASSSSIASPGTQYF. DNA of the CDR3: TGTGCCAGCAGTTCAAGTATCGCTTCCCCTGGGACCCAGTACTTC.

The chain joins TRBV5-1 to TRBJ1-6; D not resolved. CDR3 length equals 15 residues. From germline, CDR1 is SGHRS and CDR2 YFSETQ. Trimming left V 0 bases short and J 1 base short, with 5 bases between. CDR3 bases: TGCGCCAGCAGCTTGGGGGATTCCTATAATTCACCCCTCCACTTT. This translates into CASSLGDSYNSPLHF.

This clonotype occurred a few times. The CDR3 loop reads CASSSRTSGNFGELFF. The CDR3 coding sequence is TGCGCCAGCAGCTCTAGGACTAGCGGGAATTTCGGGGAGCTGTTTTTT. The chain carries TRBV5-1 and TRBJ2-2; 12 positions match TRBD2. This CDR3 contains 16 residues. Germline V gives CDR1 SGHRS, CDR2 YFSETQ. J lost 7 bases, V lost 3 bases, and 7 bases had no gene match.

This clonotype was picked up many times. The V gene is TRBV7-9, the J gene TRBJ1-1; 10 bases map to TRBD1. Trimming cost V 7 bases and J 6 bases; bases outside gene matches: 8. The length of the CDR3 is 14 residues. Germline V gives CDR1 SEHNR, CDR2 FQNEAQ (reference sequence). The CDR3 nucleotides read TGTGCCAGCAAGTCGACAGGGGGCTTTGCTGAAGCTTTCTTT. Protein sequence: CASKSTGGFAEAFF.

There are many counts of this clonotype. This chain links TRBV2 with TRBJ2-1, with TRBD1 matching over 8 bases. The CDR3 length is 15 residues. The germline gives CDR1 SNHLY, CDR2 FYNNEI. The J segment lost 2 bases and the V segment lost 6 bases, leaving 6 bases of the junction unmatched. CDR3 sequence reads: CASSPTGDTYNEQFF. DNA of the CDR3: TGTGCCAGCAGCCCGACAGGGGATACCTACAATGAGCAGTTCTTC.

The table lists this clonotype with many counts. Written as DNA, the CDR3 is TGTGCCAGCACCAAACCTAGACAGGGGCGCGACGAGCAGTACTTC. This translates into CASTKPRQGRDEQYF. The chain couples TRBV28 to TRBJ2-7, with 8 bases identical to TRBD1. V trimming: 7 bases; J trimming: 5 bases; junction bases outside the gene matches: 13. CDR3 length: 15 residues. CDR1 MDHEN and CDR2 SYDVKM come from the germline V gene.

There are many counts of this clonotype. The chain has TRBV28 and TRBJ1-2; no clear D gene. The CDR3 is 12 amino acids. Germline loops: CDR1 MDHEN, CDR2 SYDVKM. Trimming took 6 bases from V and 5 from J, leaving 10 bases between them. The CDR3 nucleotides read TGTGCCAGCAGCCGAGGTTTTTATGGCTACACCTTC. As protein: CASSRGFYGYTF.